The rows below give T cell receptor beta chains drawn from one sample of a study of T cell changes during pregnancy in multiple sclerosis. Produced via immunoSEQ multiplex PCR; TCRdb's table is partial and in-frame only. Of tens of thousands of clones in the sample, 89% were seen once. Sequences were derived from peripheral blood, sampled after pregnancy. Receptor source: a female donor with multiple sclerosis, enrolled in a pregnancy study. The CDR3 runs from the conserved cysteine through the conserved F or W. Fields, in order: D gene, J gene, clone size, V gene, CDR3 protein, CDR3 DNA. D genes are given only for firm matches. Only part of the rows carry a size: once, few, many, or a class if the clone is expanded.

d_call: NA; j_call: TRBJ1-2; clone_size: NA; v_call: TRBV5-4; cdr3_aa: CASSPDGSSYGYTF; cdr3_nt: TGTGCCAGCAGCCCAGACGGGAGCTCCTATGGCTACACCTTC
d_call: NA; j_call: TRBJ2-2; clone_size: NA; v_call: TRBV28; cdr3_aa: CASSFQNTGELFF; cdr3_nt: TGTGCCAGCAGTTTCCAGAACACCGGGGAGCTGTTTTTT
d_call: NA; j_call: TRBJ1-6; clone_size: NA; v_call: TRBV7-9; cdr3_aa: CASSPVGASNSPLHF; cdr3_nt: TGTGCCAGCAGCCCAGTAGGGGCAAGTAATTCACCCCTCCACTTT
d_call: NA; j_call: TRBJ1-1; clone_size: NA; v_call: TRBV27; cdr3_aa: CASSRDMNTEAFF; cdr3_nt: TGTGCCAGCAGCAGGGACATGAACACTGAAGCTTTCTTT
d_call: TRBD2; j_call: TRBJ2-1; clone_size: NA; v_call: TRBV5-6; cdr3_aa: CASSSTYRGLADNEQFF; cdr3_nt: TGTGCCAGCAGCTCCACCTATCGGGGACTAGCTGATAATGAGCAGTTCTTC
d_call: NA; j_call: TRBJ2-3; clone_size: NA; v_call: TRBV15; cdr3_aa: CATSRDPGDTQYF; cdr3_nt: TGTGCCACCAGCAGAGATCCCGGAGATACGCAGTATTTT
d_call: NA; j_call: TRBJ1-1; clone_size: once; v_call: TRBV5-1; cdr3_aa: CASSLWGVNTEAFF; cdr3_nt: TGCGCCAGCAGCTTGTGGGGGGTGAACACTGAAGCTTTCTTT
d_call: NA; j_call: TRBJ1-2; clone_size: NA; v_call: TRBV10-3; cdr3_aa: CAISSTANYGYTF; cdr3_nt: TGTGCCATCAGCAGCACAGCTAACTATGGCTACACCTTC
d_call: NA; j_call: TRBJ2-2; clone_size: NA; v_call: TRBV9; cdr3_aa: CASSVEPLVTGELFF; cdr3_nt: TGTGCCAGCAGCGTAGAACCGCTAGTCACCGGGGAGCTGTTTTTT
d_call: TRBD2; j_call: TRBJ2-5; clone_size: NA; v_call: TRBV9; cdr3_aa: CASSPVKAGGLRLPKRTQYF; cdr3_nt: TGTGCCAGCAGCCCAGTAAAGGCGGGGGGGCTCCGTCTCCCGAAGAGGACCCAGTACTTC
d_call: TRBD2; j_call: TRBJ2-5; clone_size: NA; v_call: TRBV15; cdr3_aa: CATSRYLRGGGETQYF; cdr3_nt: TGTGCCACCAGCAGATATCTGCGGGGGGGCGGGGAGACCCAGTACTTC
d_call: NA; j_call: TRBJ1-2; clone_size: NA; v_call: TRBV5-1; cdr3_aa: CASSLLTGYYGYTF; cdr3_nt: TGCGCCAGCAGCTTGCTTACGGGGTACTATGGCTACACCTTC
d_call: NA; j_call: TRBJ2-7; clone_size: NA; v_call: TRBV2; cdr3_aa: CASREDRLRDEQYF; cdr3_nt: TGTGCCAGCAGGGAGGACAGACTAAGAGACGAGCAGTACTTC
d_call: NA; j_call: TRBJ2-1; clone_size: NA; v_call: TRBV5-5; cdr3_aa: CASSRPTGGEQFF; cdr3_nt: TGTGCCAGCAGCCGCCCGACCGGGGGTGAGCAGTTCTTC
d_call: TRBD1; j_call: TRBJ2-7; clone_size: once; v_call: TRBV18; cdr3_aa: CASSPDRGGYEQYF; cdr3_nt: TGTGCCAGCTCACCAGACAGGGGAGGATACGAGCAGTACTTC
d_call: NA; j_call: TRBJ1-1; clone_size: NA; v_call: TRBV12-5; cdr3_aa: CASGPRAGGEAFF; cdr3_nt: TGTGCTAGTGGTCCCCGAGCGGGCGGCGAAGCTTTCTTT
d_call: TRBD1; j_call: TRBJ2-3; clone_size: NA; v_call: TRBV7-2; cdr3_aa: CASSLVRGGDTQYF; cdr3_nt: TGTGCCAGCAGCTTAGTTAGAGGGGGCGATACGCAGTATTTT
d_call: TRBD1; j_call: TRBJ2-5; clone_size: NA; v_call: TRBV30; cdr3_aa: CAWSVWDREETQYF; cdr3_nt: TGTGCCTGGAGTGTGTGGGACAGGGAAGAGACCCAGTACTTC
d_call: TRBD1; j_call: TRBJ2-1; clone_size: once; v_call: TRBV19; cdr3_aa: CASSKWTGGNNEQFF; cdr3_nt: TGTGCCAGTAGTAAATGGACAGGGGGAAACAATGAGCAGTTCTTC
d_call: TRBD2; j_call: TRBJ2-5; clone_size: NA; v_call: TRBV5-8; cdr3_aa: CASSSGTSGEGETQYF; cdr3_nt: TGTGCCAGCAGCTCCGGGACTAGCGGGGAAGGGGAGACCCAGTACTTC
d_call: TRBD1; j_call: TRBJ1-4; clone_size: NA; v_call: TRBV15; cdr3_aa: CATSLGQGALEKLFF; cdr3_nt: TGTGCCACCAGCCTCGGGCAGGGGGCGCTTGAAAAACTGTTTTTT
d_call: NA; j_call: TRBJ1-3; clone_size: NA; v_call: TRBV7-2; cdr3_aa: CASSPAGNSGNTIYF; cdr3_nt: TGTGCCAGCAGCCCGGCGGGGAATTCTGGAAACACCATATATTTT